These 30 T cell receptor beta chains share one sample of origin, sequenced in a study of regulatory T cells in long-lasting Graves disease. The time point: newly diagnosed GD, antithyroid drugs for less than 3 months. RNA isolated from PBMCs was used to make the TCR library. CDR3-region Arm-PCR and iRepertoire HTBI primers produced the TCR beta libraries. TCRdb re-analysed the multiplex PCR reads in MiXCR, keeping a single row per CDR3 protein. The sample includes under 700,000 distinct CDR3 sequences, approximately 16% seen only once; the top ten take 25%. The data also belong to a second study, concerning T cells in Graves' hyperthyroidism and ophthalmopathy.

The sample in question was peripheral blood mononuclear cells (PBMCs), obtained at new diagnosis, from a patient treated with antithyroid drugs. The receptors were gathered from a woman aged 35-65 years with Graves disease.

This clonotype was observed a few times. The chain has TRBV6-2 or TRBV6-3 and TRBJ1-6, with TRBD1 matching over 7 bases. The germline gives CDR1 MNHEY, CDR2 SVGEGT. This CDR3 is built from 13 residues. J gave up 8 bases and V 7 bases, and 5 bases lay outside the gene matches. CDR3 residues: CASKGAFDSPLHF. Written as DNA, the CDR3 is TGTGCCAGCAAGGGGGCGTTTGATTCACCCCTCCACTTT.

This chain connects TRBV7-9 to TRBJ1-1; D is ambiguous. Between the trimmed V and J ends, which lost 2 bases and 0 bases, there was a span of 7 bases. This CDR3 is built from 14 residues. Germline V gene lookup returns CDR1 SEHNR and CDR2 FQNEAQ (reference sequence). Here the CDR3 reads CASSLNSLNTEAFF. CDR3 nucleotide sequence: TGTGCCAGCAGCTTAAATTCACTGAACACTGAAGCTTTCTTT.

In the case of this clonotype: This sequence may be a read error, since a much larger clone differs from it by one base. The V and J genes are TRBV12-3 or TRBV12-4 and TRBJ1-5; 7 nucleotides align to TRBD1. The V gene end was trimmed by 6 bases and the J gene end by 2 bases; junction bases not matched to a gene: 4. This CDR3 is built from 14 residues. CDR3 loop: CASSHDRGNQPQHF. The CDR3, as DNA: TGTGCCAGCAGCCACGACAGGGGCAATCAGCCCCAGCATTTT.

About this clonotype itself: With a much larger clone just one base away, this may be a read error. The V call is TRBV6-1, the J call TRBJ2-5; 7 bases fit TRBD1. Per the germline V gene, CDR1 is MNHNS and CDR2 is SASEGT. The CDR3 is 18 amino acids. The CDR3 sequence: CASSDDPGGIGPQETRYF. CDR3 bases: TGTGCCAGCAGTGATGACCCAGGGGGAATCGGGCCCCAAGAGACCCGGTACTTC.

The chain is built from TRBV12-5 and TRBJ1-5; D is unresolved. Germline loops: CDR1 LGHNT, CDR2 FRNRAP. The CDR3 is 16 amino acids. The ends were cut back, 5 bases at V and 0 bases at J, with 14 bases in the middle. The CDR3 loop reads CASGPPGSYSNQPQHF. The CDR3 DNA sequence: TGTGCTAGTGGTCCCCCGGGGAGCTATAGCAATCAGCCCCAGCATTTT. Variable domain in full (rest from reference TRBV12-5 and TRBJ1-5): DARVTQTPRHKVTEMGQEVTMRCQPILGHNTVFWYRQTMMQGLELLAYFRNRAPLDDSGMPKDRFSAEMPDATLATLKIQPSEPRDSAVYFCASGPPGSYSNQPQHFGDGTRLSIL.

The V and J genes are TRBV6-4 and TRBJ2-7; TRBD2 is a possible D gene (5 bases). CDR3 length equals 15 residues. V gave up 4 bases and J gave up 0 bases, with 13 bases separating them. Germline CDR1 is MRHNA and CDR2 is SNTAGT. CDR3 sequence: CASSVAGGTSYEQYF. Here the CDR3 DNA reads TGTGCCAGCAGTGTGGCCGGAGGAACCTCCTACGAGCAGTACTTC.

This clonotype was detected many times. The V call is TRBV20-1, the J call TRBJ2-1; D is ambiguous. The CDR3 consists of 11 residues. CDR1 is DFQATT, CDR2 SNEGSKA, per germline (reference sequence). V dropped 1 base and J dropped 6 bases, with 4 bases sitting between them. The CDR3 protein is CSARAGNEQFF. The CDR3 nucleotides read TGCAGTGCTAGAGCCGGCAATGAGCAGTTCTTC.

This chain joins TRBV10-1 and TRBJ2-3, with 7 bases identical to TRBD2. The germline CDR1 and CDR2 sequences are WNHNN and SYGVQD (reference sequence). After removal of 3 bases from V and 4 bases from J, the junction contained 7 bases not matched to a gene. The CDR3 contains 15 residues. CDR3: CASSESRGNADTQYF. The CDR3 coding sequence is TGCGCCAGCAGTGAATCGCGGGGGAACGCAGATACGCAGTATTTT.

This clonotype has just a few counts. The V and J genes are TRBV5-5 and TRBJ2-7; TRBD1 matches at 10 bases. Trimming at V came to 4 bases and at J to 5 bases, leaving 9 bases not matched to a gene. The germline V gene has CDR1 SGHKS and CDR2 YYEKEE (reference sequence). The CDR3 totals 15 residues. The CDR3 DNA reads as TGTGCCAGCAGCCAGCAGGACAGGGGGGGAAACGAGCAGTACTTC. Its protein is CASSQQDRGGNEQYF. The entire variable domain, with the rest obtained from reference TRBV5-5 and TRBJ2-7, is as follows: DAGVTQSPTHLIKTRGQQVTLRCSPISGHKSVSWYQQVLGQGPQFIFQYYEKEERGRGNFPDRFSARQFPNYSSELNVNALLLGDSALYLCASSQQDRGGNEQYFGPGTRLTVT.

In this sample, this clonotype turned up a few times. The chain carries TRBV9 and TRBJ2-1; D may be TRBD1 (6 bases). The CDR3 has 16 residues. The germline V and J ends were trimmed by 3 bases and 4 bases, with 17 bases remaining between them. Per germline, CDR1 SGDLS and CDR2 YYNGEE. The CDR3 reads CASSAHTGTSYNEQFF. DNA for the CDR3: TGTGCCAGCAGCGCTCACACAGGGACGAGTTACAATGAGCAGTTCTTC.

V usage is TRBV6-1 and J usage is TRBJ2-7; 10 positions match TRBD1. The germline CDR1 and CDR2 sequences are MNHNS and SASEGT. The CDR3 contains 17 residues. V was pared by 6 bases and J by 3 bases, with 14 bases of the junction left unmatched. The CDR3 DNA sequence: TGTGCCAGCAGCTCCGGGACAGGGGTCAAAAAACACTACGAGCAGTACTTC. It translates to CASSSGTGVKKHYEQYF.

This clonotype was detected ten times or more. The chain uses TRBV30 and TRBJ2-2, with D perhaps being TRBD1 or TRBD2 (5 bases each). The germline V gene encodes CDR1 GTSNPN and CDR2 SVGIG (reference sequence). V dropped 5 bases and J dropped 3 bases, with 7 bases sitting between them. The CDR3 length is 12 residues. The CDR3, as DNA: TGTGCCTGGGGGACGGACACCGGGGAGCTGTTTTTT. Protein sequence: CAWGTDTGELFF.

This chain uses TRBV12-3 or TRBV12-4 with TRBJ1-5, with 9 nucleotides matching TRBD1. The ends lost 6 bases at V and 6 bases at J; junction bases unmatched: 6. There are 14 residues in the CDR3. CDR3 sequence reads: CASRPGTGPQPQHF. In DNA form, the CDR3 reads TGTGCCAGCAGACCCGGGACAGGGCCTCAGCCCCAGCATTTT.

This clonotype was counted at least ten times. The V call is TRBV27, the J call TRBJ1-2; 8 nucleotides match TRBD1. V was clipped by 6 bases and J by 7 bases; unmatched bases: 7. Germline-derived CDR1 and CDR2 are MNHEY and SMNVEV (reference sequence). The CDR3 extends over 13 amino acids. The CDR3 loop is CASRLDRGGGYTF. The CDR3 DNA sequence: TGTGCCAGCAGACTCGACAGGGGAGGTGGCTACACCTTC.

This clonotype was observed a few times. This chain uses TRBV29-1 with TRBJ2-1; 7 positions agree with TRBD1. CDR1 is SQVTM and CDR2 is ANQGSEA in the germline V gene. With 3 bases clipped from V and 10 bases from J, the junction kept 6 bases outside the gene matches. This CDR3 comprises 12 residues. For the CDR3, the DNA is TGCAGCGTTGAGACAGGGCGAAGGGAGCAGTTCTTC. It is translated as CSVETGRREQFF.

Only a few counts were recorded for this clonotype. The chain joins TRBV6-9 to TRBJ2-2; D is possibly TRBD2 (5 bases). CDR1 is MNHGY, CDR2 SVAAGI, per germline. The germline V and J ends were trimmed by 3 bases and 5 bases, with 19 bases remaining between them. This CDR3 region has 17 residues. CDR3 nucleotide sequence: TGTGCCAGCAGTTACAGTCCCGACTATAGCCCTACCGGGGAGCTGTTTTTT. It specifies CASSYSPDYSPTGELFF.

Many counts were recorded for this clonotype. V usage is TRBV3-1 and J usage is TRBJ2-5; D gene uncertain. Germline V gene lookup returns CDR1 LGHDT and CDR2 YNNKEL (reference sequence). CDR3 length: 14 amino acids. V was clipped by 8 bases and J by 0 bases, with 13 bases between them. Here the CDR3 DNA reads TGTGCCAGCTCACCACCGGGCTACCAAGAGACCCAGTACTTC. Its translation: CASSPPGYQETQYF.

This clonotype showed up many times. V usage is TRBV3-1 and J usage is TRBJ1-5, with D unclear. The CDR3 totals 14 residues. The ends were cut back, 3 bases at V and 3 bases at J, with 9 bases in the middle. Germline V CDR1 and CDR2: LGHDT, YNNKEL (reference sequence). This CDR3 is CASSHERLNQPQHF. DNA for the CDR3: TGTGCCAGCAGCCACGAAAGACTCAATCAGCCCCAGCATTTT.

V gene TRBV29-1 combines with J gene TRBJ2-2, with a weak D call TRBD1 (6 bases). The CDR3 consists of 12 residues. V lost 8 bases to trimming and J lost 3 bases, with 10 bases between them. Germline CDR1 is SQVTM and CDR2 is ANQGSEA. The CDR3 region is CSTQGYTGELFF. In nucleotides, the CDR3 is TGCAGCACCCAGGGGTACACCGGGGAGCTGTTTTTT.

A note on this clonotype: A much larger clone lies one base from this, so it may be a read error. The V call is TRBV5-1, the J call TRBJ2-1; D gene ambiguous. CDR1 and CDR2 from the germline V gene are SGHRS and YFSETQ. The CDR3 extends over 12 amino acids. The DNA for the CDR3 is TGCGCCAGCGCGAGGTTTGGAAATGGGCAGTTCTTC. Translating it yields CASARFGNGQFF.

The chain recombines TRBV12-3 or TRBV12-4 with TRBJ2-3; D is uncertain. The CDR3 length is 13 residues. V was trimmed by 5 bases and J by 5 bases, leaving 11 bases between them. CDR3 amino acids: CASSPQLGDTQYF. The CDR3 nucleotides read TGTGCCAGCAGTCCTCAGTTGGGAGATACGCAGTATTTT.

There are many counts of this clonotype. The genes are TRBV7-2 and TRBJ2-3, with 7 bases fitting TRBD2. Germline CDR1 is SGHTA and CDR2 is FQGNSA. Trimming at V came to 1 base and at J to 0 bases, leaving 4 bases not matched to a gene. The CDR3 is made up of 16 amino acids. The CDR3 spells CASSLGLRGSTDTQYF. As DNA, the CDR3 is TGTGCCAGCAGCTTAGGATTGCGGGGGAGCACAGATACGCAGTATTTT.

This chain joins TRBV5-4 and TRBJ1-1; tentatively, D is TRBD1 (5 bases). The germline CDR1 and CDR2 sequences are SGHNT and YYREEE (reference sequence). The CDR3 length is 17 residues. Trimming removed 0 bases at V and 6 bases at J, with 21 bases between. This chain's CDR3 is CASSLETALPANPEAFF. DNA for the CDR3: TGTGCCAGCAGCTTGGAGACAGCGCTACCCGCTAATCCTGAAGCTTTCTTT.

This clonotype was observed many times. The rearrangement uses TRBV3-1 and TRBJ1-1; unclear D gene. Germline V gene sequence: CDR1 LGHDT, CDR2 YNNKEL (reference sequence). This CDR3 region has 11 residues. Trimming removed 3 bases at V and 7 bases at J, with 6 bases between. The CDR3 here is CASSHADEAFF. CDR3 nucleotides: TGTGCCAGCAGCCACGCCGATGAAGCTTTCTTT.

This clonotype was seen more than once but under ten times. At one boundary the junction diverges from the germline segment, which might be a read error. The rearrangement joins TRBV5-1 to TRBJ2-2, with D possibly being TRBD2 (6 bases). The germline V gene has CDR1 SGHRS and CDR2 YFSETQ. CDR3 size: 17 residues. The CDR3 DNA is TGCGCCAGCAGCCTCGGGGGACGCGTAGGGGTTACCGGGGAGCTGCTTTTT. Translation gives CASSLGGRVGVTGELLF.

This chain joins TRBV19 and TRBJ1-4, with D maybe TRBD1 (5 bases). The CDR3 spans 15 residues. The V and J ends lost 1 base and 5 bases respectively, with 11 bases between them. Germline V gene sequence: CDR1 LNHDA, CDR2 SQIVND (reference sequence). CDR3 amino acids: CASSIVSGPNEKLFF. CDR3 bases: TGTGCCAGTAGTATAGTATCGGGGCCAAATGAAAAACTGTTTTTT.

This clonotype was recorded at least ten times. The V and J genes are TRBV28 and TRBJ2-2; TRBD2 aligns across 13 bases. Germline V gene lookup returns CDR1 MDHEN and CDR2 SYDVKM. The junction had 2 bases not matched to a gene; V was cut back by 5 bases and J by 2 bases. This CDR3 contains 16 residues. The CDR3 sequence: CASSTGLAGNTGELFF. CDR3 DNA: TGTGCCAGCAGTACGGGACTAGCGGGAAACACCGGGGAGCTGTTTTTT.

This clonotype turned up a few times. The chain is built from TRBV9 and TRBJ2-5; 12 positions match TRBD2. Per the germline V gene, CDR1 is SGDLS and CDR2 is YYNGEE. V was clipped by 0 bases and J by 5 bases; unmatched bases: 5. CDR3 length equals 16 residues. CDR3 nucleotide sequence: TGTGCCAGCAGCGTAGCTAGCGGGGGGGAATGGGAGACCCAGTACTTC. This translates into CASSVASGGEWETQYF.

This clonotype is a singleton in its sample. V usage is TRBV28 and J usage is TRBJ2-1, with TRBD2 identical over 7 bases. Per the germline V gene, CDR1 is MDHEN and CDR2 is SYDVKM. J gave up 7 bases and V 3 bases, and 6 bases lay outside the gene matches. The CDR3 totals 14 residues. CDR3 residues: CASSFKGRGNEQFF. CDR3 DNA sequence: TGTGCCAGCAGTTTCAAGGGGAGGGGAAATGAGCAGTTCTTC.

This clonotype was observed many times. The gene calls are TRBV9 and TRBJ1-5; no clear D gene. Between the trimmed V and J ends, which lost 5 bases and 0 bases, there was a span of 12 bases. Germline-derived CDR1 and CDR2 are SGDLS and YYNGEE. The CDR3 loop spans 15 amino acids. CDR3 coding DNA: TGTGCCAGCAGTCCCGGACGGAATAGCAATCAGCCCCAGCATTTT. It is translated as CASSPGRNSNQPQHF.